The 19 T cell receptor beta chains below come from one sample, sequenced in a study of radiotherapy plus CTLA-4 blockade in lung cancer. Clones were sequenced by immunoSEQ multiplex PCR, and TCRdb holds only the in-frame ones, with some missing. This table holds about 120,000 clones, 75% to 90% found once. The starting material was peripheral blood, obtained from a patient treated with radiotherapy plus ipilimumab. These receptors all stem from a human donor with non-small cell lung cancer that progressed on radiotherapy plus ipilimumab.

The chain employs TRBV5-1 and TRBJ2-7; D call uncertain. CDR3 size: 10 residues. Trimming pared 7 bases from V and 6 bases from J, leaving 8 bases between. The germline gives CDR1 SGHRS, CDR2 YFSETQ. This CDR3 is CASRRREQYF. In nucleotides, the CDR3 is TGCGCCAGCCGCCGTCGCGAGCAGTACTTC.

This chain joins TRBV9 and TRBJ2-3, with 8 bases identical to TRBD1. The CDR3 loop spans 16 amino acids. The germline V gene has CDR1 SGDLS and CDR2 YYNGEE. V trimming: 3 bases; J trimming: 2 bases; junction bases outside the gene matches: 8. CDR3 bases: TGTGCCAGCAGCGCGCTTGGACAGGGTTTCACAGATACGCAGTATTTT. It specifies CASSALGQGFTDTQYF.

In its sample, this clone was seen a few times. The chain has TRBV19 and TRBJ2-2; 11 nucleotides agree with TRBD1. J was trimmed by 5 bases and V by 7 bases; bases with no gene match: 6. From germline, CDR1 is LNHDA and CDR2 SQIVND (reference sequence). CDR3 length: 15 amino acids. CDR3 residues: CASTPGQGGTGELFF. The DNA for the CDR3 is TGTGCCAGTACCCCGGGACAGGGGGGAACCGGGGAGCTGTTTTTT.

This rearrangement joins TRBV2 to TRBJ2-6; D not certain. Trimming took off 6 bases at V and 4 bases at J, with 7 bases between the two ends. Germline V gene sequence: CDR1 SNHLY, CDR2 FYNNEI. The CDR3 loop spans 13 amino acids. CDR3 coding DNA: TGTGCCAGCAGGGTATCCGGGGCCAACGTCCTGACTTTC. Translation: CASRVSGANVLTF.

The J gene is TRBJ1-1, the V gene TRBV9; weak D call: TRBD1 (5 bases). Germline V gene sequence: CDR1 SGDLS, CDR2 YYNGEE. V was shortened by 0 bases and J by 6 bases, with 9 bases between the two germline ends. The CDR3 is 13 amino acids. For the CDR3, the DNA is TGTGCCAGCAGCGTAGTGGGGGAAGCTGAAGCTTTCTTT. It yields the protein CASSVVGEAEAFF.

The rearrangement uses TRBV2 and TRBJ2-1, with D hard to call. The CDR3 contains 11 residues. V lost 4 bases to trimming and J lost 15 bases, with 13 bases between them. CDR1 is SNHLY and CDR2 is FYNNEI in the germline V gene. CDR3 in DNA: TGTGCCAGCAGTGCCGCCCAACGGCTGTTCTTC. Its protein product is CASSAAQRLFF.

The chain employs TRBV29-1 and TRBJ2-2, with TRBD2 matching over 7 bases. Germline CDR1 is SQVTM and CDR2 is ANQGSEA. The V gene end was trimmed by 5 bases and the J gene end by 0 bases; junction bases not matched to a gene: 9. The CDR3 length is 16 residues. The DNA for the CDR3 is TGCAGCGTTACTAACCCTAGCGGCTCGAACACCGGGGAGCTGTTTTTT. Amino acid sequence: CSVTNPSGSNTGELFF.

Only one count was recorded for this clone. This chain joins TRBV5-4 and TRBJ1-3, with 7 bases lining up with TRBD1. CDR1 SGHNT and CDR2 YYREEE come from the germline V gene (reference sequence). The V gene end was trimmed by 1 base and the J gene end by 2 bases; junction bases not matched to a gene: 9. CDR3 length: 17 residues. CDR3 sequence (DNA): TGTGCCAGCAGCTTGAGATCCTACAGGGGCCCTGGAAACACCATATATTTT. It translates to CASSLRSYRGPGNTIYF.

This clone was observed a few times. The rearrangement links TRBV19 to TRBJ1-5; a weak D match, TRBD1 (5 bases). Trimming removed 4 bases at V and 7 bases at J, with 8 bases between. The CDR3 is 12 residues long. CDR1 LNHDA and CDR2 SQIVND come from the germline V gene (reference sequence). Here the CDR3 DNA reads TGTGCCAGTAGTAGGGGGGGGCAGCCCCAGCATTTT. Protein sequence: CASSRGGQPQHF. Filled out from reference TRBV19 and TRBJ1-5, the complete variable domain reads DGGITQSPKYLFRKEGQNVTLSCEQNLNHDAMYWYRQDPGQGLRLIYYSQIVNDFQKGDIAEGYSVSREKKESFPLTVTSAQKNPTAFYLCASSRGGQPQHFGDGTRLSIL.

The V gene is TRBV11-2, the J gene TRBJ2-7; D is ambiguous. The CDR3 is made up of 14 amino acids. CDR1 and CDR2 (germline): SGHAT, FQNNGV. The V and J ends lost 2 bases and 3 bases respectively, with 11 bases between them. The CDR3 loop reads CASSLFTANYEQYF. In DNA form, the CDR3 reads TGTGCCAGCAGCTTATTCACAGCTAACTACGAGCAGTACTTC.

This sequence joins TRBV6-1 and TRBJ2-2; 8 positions agree with TRBD1. V lost 4 bases and J lost 3; bases outside the gene matches: 4. CDR3 length: 15 residues. Germline V gene data show CDR1 as MNHNS and CDR2 as SASEGT. The DNA of the CDR3 is TGTGCCAGCAGTGCTGGACAGGGTGACACCGGGGAGCTGTTTTTT. Translating it yields CASSAGQGDTGELFF.

V usage is TRBV10-3 and J usage is TRBJ2-3, with 11 bases that match TRBD2. The germline V gene has CDR1 ENHRY and CDR2 SYGVKD. CDR3 length: 17 residues. Trimming took 0 bases from V and 2 from J; bases not matched to a gene: 4. The CDR3 bases are TGTGCCATCAGTGAGTCTAAGGGACTAGCGGACACAGATACGCAGTATTTT. Translated: CAISESKGLADTDTQYF.

The chain is built from TRBV5-1 and TRBJ1-1; D is unresolved. The CDR3 extends over 15 amino acids. Germline values: CDR1 SGHRS, CDR2 YFSETQ. Trimming left V 4 bases short and J 0 bases short, with 13 bases between. As DNA, the CDR3 is TGCGCCAGCAGCGGCCTGGGCGGGTTGAACACTGAAGCTTTCTTT. Translated, it gives CASSGLGGLNTEAFF.

The V and J genes are TRBV7-2 and TRBJ2-1, with TRBD1 matching 8 bases. Trimming cost V 5 bases and J 4 bases; bases outside gene matches: 16. Germline CDR1 and CDR2: SGHTA and FQGNSA. This CDR3 is built from 18 residues. The CDR3 sequence is CASSRKTGVIDGYNEQFF. Written as DNA, the CDR3 is TGTGCCAGCAGCAGAAAGACAGGGGTCATAGATGGATACAATGAGCAGTTCTTC.

This clone was observed a few times. The chain links TRBV10-1 to TRBJ2-5; D not certain. CDR1 and CDR2 from the germline V gene are WNHNN and SYGVQD (reference sequence). Trimming pared 7 bases from V and 5 bases from J, leaving 2 bases between. The CDR3 extends over 9 amino acids. DNA of the CDR3: TGCGCCAGCACGGAGACCCAGTACTTC. Amino acid sequence: CASTETQYF.

This sequence joins TRBV9 and TRBJ2-1; D uncertain. V lost 0 bases and J 0 bases, leaving 16 bases between the germline ends. The CDR3 runs to 18 residues. Germline CDR1 reads SGDLS; CDR2 reads YYNGEE. CDR3 region: CASSVEAFLAGSYNEQFF. CDR3 sequence (DNA): TGTGCCAGCAGCGTAGAAGCGTTTTTAGCTGGCTCCTACAATGAGCAGTTCTTC.

The chain employs TRBV10-3 and TRBJ1-1, with D perhaps TRBD1 (5 bases). CDR1 and CDR2 from the germline V gene are ENHRY and SYGVKD. CDR3 length equals 13 residues. With 2 bases removed from V and 2 bases from J, the gap between germline ends came to 6 bases. Here the CDR3 reads CAISERGNTEAFF. The CDR3 DNA reads as TGTGCCATCAGTGAGAGGGGTAACACTGAAGCTTTCTTT.

This chain joins TRBV2 and TRBJ2-3; 13 bases align to TRBD2. V dropped 5 bases and J dropped 4; count of bases not matched to a gene: 3. Germline CDR1 is SNHLY and CDR2 is FYNNEI. The CDR3 sequence is 15 residues long. The CDR3 nucleotides read TGTGCCAGCAGTAGACTAGCGGGAGGTCCAGATACGCAGTATTTT. Amino acid sequence: CASSRLAGGPDTQYF.

The V and J genes are TRBV7-3 and TRBJ2-1; maybe TRBD2 (5 bases). V was trimmed by 1 base and J by 7 bases, leaving 14 bases between them. Germline V gives CDR1 SGHTA, CDR2 FQGTGA. This CDR3 comprises 15 residues. The CDR3 here is CASSLNGLAANEQFF. The DNA of the CDR3 is TGTGCCAGCAGCTTAAATGGGCTAGCCGCTAATGAGCAGTTCTTC.